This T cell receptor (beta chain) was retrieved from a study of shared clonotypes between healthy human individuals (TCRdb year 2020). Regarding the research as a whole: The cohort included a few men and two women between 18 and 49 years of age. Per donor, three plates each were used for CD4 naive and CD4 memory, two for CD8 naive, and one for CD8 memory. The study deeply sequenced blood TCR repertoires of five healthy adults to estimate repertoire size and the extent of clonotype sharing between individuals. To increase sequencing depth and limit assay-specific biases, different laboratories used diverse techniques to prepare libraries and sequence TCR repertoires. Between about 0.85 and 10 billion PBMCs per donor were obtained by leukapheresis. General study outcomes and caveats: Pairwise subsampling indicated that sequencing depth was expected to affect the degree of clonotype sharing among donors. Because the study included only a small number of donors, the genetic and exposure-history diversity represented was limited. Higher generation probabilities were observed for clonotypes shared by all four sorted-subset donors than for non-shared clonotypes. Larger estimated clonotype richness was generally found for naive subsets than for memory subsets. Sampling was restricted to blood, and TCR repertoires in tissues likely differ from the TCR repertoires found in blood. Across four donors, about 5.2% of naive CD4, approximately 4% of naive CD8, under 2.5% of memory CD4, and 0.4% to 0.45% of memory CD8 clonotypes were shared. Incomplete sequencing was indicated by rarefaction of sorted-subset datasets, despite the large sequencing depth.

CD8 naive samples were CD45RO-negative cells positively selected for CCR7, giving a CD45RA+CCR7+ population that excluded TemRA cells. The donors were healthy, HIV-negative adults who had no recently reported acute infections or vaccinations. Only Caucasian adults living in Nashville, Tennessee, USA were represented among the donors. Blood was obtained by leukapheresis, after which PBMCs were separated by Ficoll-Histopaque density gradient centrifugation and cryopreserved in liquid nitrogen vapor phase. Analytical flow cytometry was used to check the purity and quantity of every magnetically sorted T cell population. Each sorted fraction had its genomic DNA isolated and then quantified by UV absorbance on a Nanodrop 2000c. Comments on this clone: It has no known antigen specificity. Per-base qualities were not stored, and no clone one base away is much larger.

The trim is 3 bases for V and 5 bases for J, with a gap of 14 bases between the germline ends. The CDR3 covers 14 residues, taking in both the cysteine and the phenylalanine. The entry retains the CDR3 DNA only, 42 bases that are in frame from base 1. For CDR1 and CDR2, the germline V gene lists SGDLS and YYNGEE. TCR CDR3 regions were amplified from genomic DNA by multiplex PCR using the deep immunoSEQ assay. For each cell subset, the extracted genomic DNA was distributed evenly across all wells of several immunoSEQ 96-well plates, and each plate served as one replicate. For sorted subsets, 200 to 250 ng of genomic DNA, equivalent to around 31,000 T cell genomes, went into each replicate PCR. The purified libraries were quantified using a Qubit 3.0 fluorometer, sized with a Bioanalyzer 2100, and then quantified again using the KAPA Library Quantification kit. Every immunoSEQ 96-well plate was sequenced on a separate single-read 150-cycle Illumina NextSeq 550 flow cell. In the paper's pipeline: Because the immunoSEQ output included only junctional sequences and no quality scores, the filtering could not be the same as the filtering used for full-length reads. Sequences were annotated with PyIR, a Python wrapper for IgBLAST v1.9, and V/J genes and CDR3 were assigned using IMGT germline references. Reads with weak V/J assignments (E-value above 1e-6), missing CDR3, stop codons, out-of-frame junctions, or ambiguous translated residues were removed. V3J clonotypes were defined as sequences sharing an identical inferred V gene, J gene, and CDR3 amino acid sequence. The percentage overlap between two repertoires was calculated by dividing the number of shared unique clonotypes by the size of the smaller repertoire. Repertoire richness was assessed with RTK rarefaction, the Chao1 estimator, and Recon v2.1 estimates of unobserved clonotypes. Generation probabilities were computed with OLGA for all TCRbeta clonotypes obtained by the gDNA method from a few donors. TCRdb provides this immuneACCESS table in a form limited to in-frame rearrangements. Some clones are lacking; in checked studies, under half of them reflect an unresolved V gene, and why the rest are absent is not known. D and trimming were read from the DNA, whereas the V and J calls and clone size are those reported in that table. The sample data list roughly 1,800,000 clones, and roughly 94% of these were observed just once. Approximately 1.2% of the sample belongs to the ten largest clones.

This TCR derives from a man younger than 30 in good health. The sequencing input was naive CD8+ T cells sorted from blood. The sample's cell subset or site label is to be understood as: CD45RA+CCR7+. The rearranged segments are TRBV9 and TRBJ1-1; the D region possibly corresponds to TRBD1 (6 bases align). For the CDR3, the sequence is CASSGIEGVTEAFF. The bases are TGTGCCAGCAGCGGGATCGAGGGGGTGACTGAAGCTTTCTTT.